This entry describes one T cell receptor (beta chain). Antigen specificity is unknown. Per the germline V gene, CDR1 is SGHAT and CDR2 is FQNNGV. The junction had 9 bases not matched to a gene; V was cut back by 2 bases and J by 6 bases. This CDR3 has 17 amino acids. The data stem from a study of CD8 T cells in Susac syndrome. Study-wide findings and caveats: The study's TCR sequencing and HLA analysis drew on a certain number of individuals. That number was acknowledged as relatively small.

TEMRA cells were enriched by FACS, while CD8+ and CD4+ T cells were obtained through a negative isolation that was performed magnetically. cDNA came from about 0.46 to 1 ug RNA primed by random hexamers. Amplification of TCR beta CDR3 was carried out by immunoSEQ multiplex PCR, which covered 54 Vbeta and 13 Jbeta segments. TCRdb ran MiXCR on the immunoSEQ multiplex PCR reads and lists one entry per CDR3 protein. The data show hundreds of thousands of distinct CDR3 sequences, approximately 85% seen once. This receptor was identified in a human donor with multiple sclerosis. This sequence joins TRBV11-2 and TRBJ2-3; TRBD2 matches 12 bases. The material sequenced was CD8+ T cells from PBMCs. In DNA form, the CDR3 reads TGTGCCAGCAGCTTAAGTCCTAGCGGGAGGGCCTCGGATACGCAGTATTTT. This gives the protein CASSLSPSGRASDTQYF.